This TCR beta chain was recovered during a study of blood T cells in healthy people across ages. Study results and caveats: Possibly confounding the expanded clonotype changes was the fact that donor CMV status was unknown. Aged donors had fewer naive CD4+ cells and lower diversity than long-lived donors.

Each of the donors had roughly 9.3 milliliters of peripheral blood drawn into EDTA-treated Vacutainer tubes. On this clonotype: Its cognate antigen is unknown.

V shed 6 bases and J shed 9 bases, with 9 bases lying between them. This CDR3 spans 11 amino acids. CDR1 is MDHEN and CDR2 is SYDVKM in the germline V gene. Using a J-beta primer mix together with a sample-barcoded 5' primer, a second PCR was run for roughly 6 to 11 cycles. Each cDNA molecule received a tag from a template-switch adaptor that had 12 random nucleotides. TCRdb fed the 5' RACE reads into MiXCR, producing one record per CDR3 protein. The repertoire holds 1.5 million to 1.9 million distinct CDR3 sequences, about 42% seen once, with around 4% in the top ten. This TCR was sampled from a woman under 30 in good health. Sequenced input: blood. V and J are TRBV28 and TRBJ2-1; tentatively, D is TRBD2 (5 bases). The CDR3 sequence: CASRLGFEQFF. The CDR3 DNA sequence: TGTGCCAGCAGACTAGGGTTTGAGCAGTTCTTC.